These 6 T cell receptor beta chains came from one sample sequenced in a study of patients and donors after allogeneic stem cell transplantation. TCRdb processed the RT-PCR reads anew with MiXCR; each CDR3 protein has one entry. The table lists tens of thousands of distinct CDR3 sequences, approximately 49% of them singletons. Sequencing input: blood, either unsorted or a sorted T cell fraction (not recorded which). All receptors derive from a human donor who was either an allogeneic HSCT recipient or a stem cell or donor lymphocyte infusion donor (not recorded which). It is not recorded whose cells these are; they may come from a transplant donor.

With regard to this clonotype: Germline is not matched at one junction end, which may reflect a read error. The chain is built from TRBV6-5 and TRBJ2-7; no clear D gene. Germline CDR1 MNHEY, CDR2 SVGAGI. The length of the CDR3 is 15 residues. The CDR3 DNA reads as TGTGCCAGCAGTTACTCACCAGCCTCGCGTTCCGAGCAATACTTC. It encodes CASSYSPASRSEQYF.

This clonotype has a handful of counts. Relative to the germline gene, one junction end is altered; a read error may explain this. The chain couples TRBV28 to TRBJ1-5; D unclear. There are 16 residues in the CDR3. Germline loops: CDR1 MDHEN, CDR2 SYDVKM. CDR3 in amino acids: CASSSWEVGGNHPQHF. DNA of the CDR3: TGTGCCAGCAGTTCATGGGAGGTAGGAGGCAATCACCCCCAGCATTTT.

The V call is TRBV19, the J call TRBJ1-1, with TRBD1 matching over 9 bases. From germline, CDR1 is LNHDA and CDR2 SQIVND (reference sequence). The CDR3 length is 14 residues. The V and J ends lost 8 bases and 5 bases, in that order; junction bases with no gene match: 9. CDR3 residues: CASQDRGSITEAFF. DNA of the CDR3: TGTGCCAGTCAGGACAGGGGATCGATTACTGAAGCTTTCTTT.

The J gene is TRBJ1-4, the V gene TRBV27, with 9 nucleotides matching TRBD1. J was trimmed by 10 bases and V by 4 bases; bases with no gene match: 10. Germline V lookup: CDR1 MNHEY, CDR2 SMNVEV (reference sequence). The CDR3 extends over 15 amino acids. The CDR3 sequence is CASSSTGGGFRKLFF. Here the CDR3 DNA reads TGTGCCAGCAGTTCGACAGGGGGGGGCTTTCGAAAACTGTTTTTT.

The CDR3 sequence: CASSLEAPGNEQFF. As DNA, the CDR3 is TGCGCCAGCAGCTTGGAAGCCCCGGGCAATGAGCAGTTCTTC. The rearrangement joins TRBV5-1 to TRBJ2-1, with D unclear. The ends were cut back, 0 bases at V and 6 bases at J, with 10 bases in the middle. Germline CDR1 SGHRS, CDR2 YFSETQ. The CDR3 is made up of 14 amino acids.

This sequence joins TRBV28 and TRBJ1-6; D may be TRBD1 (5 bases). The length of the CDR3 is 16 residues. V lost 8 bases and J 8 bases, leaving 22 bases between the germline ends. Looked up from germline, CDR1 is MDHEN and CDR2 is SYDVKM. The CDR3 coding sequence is TGTGCCAGCGGACACGGATTGGGGGGTCTGGATTCACCCCTCCACTTT. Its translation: CASGHGLGGLDSPLHF.